This entry is about one TCR beta chain. No cognate antigen has been identified for it. One base away there is no much larger clone; base qualities are not given. This sample was taken from a study of blood T cell repertoires in COVID-19 (TCRdb year 2020). Describing the broader study: Collaborator samples came from the United States, Italy and Spain and covered acute and convalescent phases of COVID-19. The prospective study material was composed of cDNA or gDNA derived from T cells, B-cell-depleted T cells, or PBMCs. The dataset comprised deeply sampled blood TCRbeta repertoires from subjects exposed to, actively infected with, or recovered from COVID-19. The repertoires were made available in a free public database intended to serve as a resource for research on the immune response to SARS-CoV-2. The samples were drawn from the first 160 participants of the ongoing ImmuneRACE study and from some 1,300 subjects provided by 6 global collaborators. Sample metadata almost always included a de-identified subject ID, COVID-19 status, age in years and sex. Where HLA class I and class II types were available, the types were taken from metadata supplied by the sample provider, not from assay-based typing. Study-wide findings and limitations: How much clinical and demographic metadata was included differed by source and by participant, and the metadata was provided uncurated.

TCRbeta CDR3 regions were amplified from genomic DNA by means of the immunoSEQ Assay, a bias-controlled multiplex PCR. Turning to the authors' computational methods: The number of nucleated cells in each sample was estimated by amplification of reference gene primers within the assay. To quantify the absolute abundance of each unique TCRbeta CDR3 rearrangement, sequence reads were collapsed and filtered. For each sample, productive Simpson clonality was calculated as the square root of Simpson's diversity index across productive rearrangements. TCRdb took over this immuneACCESS table, retaining in-frame rearrangements with V and J assigned. Such tables are incomplete; in checked studies, under half of the missing clones stem from an unresolved V gene, and the remainder is unexplained. V and J calls plus clone size are reproduced from that table; the DNA served to infer D and trimming. The sample yields around 400,000 clones; over 85% were counted once. The top ten clones comprise about 1.7% of the sample.

Participants in the prospective study were aged roughly 18 to 89 years, lived in under 30 United States geographic areas, and enrolled through a virtual design. To assign participants to cohorts, the prospective study relied on clinical history that participants themselves reported in a screening survey and a study questionnaire. ImmuneRACE Cohort 3 recovered participants were defined by two consecutive negative NP/OP PCR tests, healthcare professional clearance, or symptom resolution. Each participant in the prospective study had whole blood, serum and a nasopharyngeal or oropharyngeal swab collected by mobile phlebotomists. Over a roughly 2-month period, participants in the prospective study had the option of providing additional blood draws and questionnaires. Before DNA extraction, prospective study blood samples were shipped either frozen or at room temperature. The sample was PBMCs or T cells enriched from blood (not recorded which). This clonotype originated in a woman aged 25 to 45 who had recovered from COVID-19.

The DNA sequence is given as TGTGCCAGCAGACAAATCCCAGGGGATACGCAGTATTTT. Its protein product is CASRQIPGDTQYF. The chain is encoded by TRBV11-2 joined to TRBJ2-3; the D gene is possibly TRBD1, with 5 bases matching. The trim is 6 bases for V and 6 bases for J, with a gap of 13 bases between the germline ends. CDR3 length: 13 amino acids, cysteine to phenylalanine. Just the 39-base CDR3 DNA is kept, in frame starting at base 1. The germline V gene yields SGHAT for CDR1 and FQNNGV for CDR2.